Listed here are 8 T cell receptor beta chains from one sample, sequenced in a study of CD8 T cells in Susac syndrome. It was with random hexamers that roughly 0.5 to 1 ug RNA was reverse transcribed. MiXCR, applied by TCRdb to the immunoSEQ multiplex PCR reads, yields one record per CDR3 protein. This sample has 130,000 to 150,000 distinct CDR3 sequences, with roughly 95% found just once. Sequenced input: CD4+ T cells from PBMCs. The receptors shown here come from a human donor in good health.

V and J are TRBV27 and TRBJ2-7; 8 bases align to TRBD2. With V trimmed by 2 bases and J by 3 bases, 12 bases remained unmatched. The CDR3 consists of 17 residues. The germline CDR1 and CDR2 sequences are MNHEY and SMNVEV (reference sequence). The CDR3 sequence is CASSLREGPYPLYEQYF. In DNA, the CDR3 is TGTGCCAGCAGTTTACGGGAGGGGCCCTACCCTCTCTACGAGCAGTACTTC.

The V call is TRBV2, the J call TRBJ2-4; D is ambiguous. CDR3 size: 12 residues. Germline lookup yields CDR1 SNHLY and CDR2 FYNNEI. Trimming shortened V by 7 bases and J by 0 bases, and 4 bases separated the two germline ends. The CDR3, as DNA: TGTGCCAGCACGTTAGCCAAAAACATTCAGTACTTC. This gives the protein CASTLAKNIQYF.

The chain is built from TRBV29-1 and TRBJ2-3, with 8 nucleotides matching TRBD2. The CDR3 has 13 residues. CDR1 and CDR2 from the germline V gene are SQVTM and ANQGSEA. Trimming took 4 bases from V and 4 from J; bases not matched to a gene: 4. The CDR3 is CSVGPGGADTQYF. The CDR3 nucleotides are TGCAGCGTTGGCCCCGGGGGGGCAGATACGCAGTATTTT.

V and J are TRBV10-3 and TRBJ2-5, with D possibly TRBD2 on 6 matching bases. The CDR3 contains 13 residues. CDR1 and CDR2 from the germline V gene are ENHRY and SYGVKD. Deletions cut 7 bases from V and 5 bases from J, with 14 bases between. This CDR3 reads CAITRDSLETQYF. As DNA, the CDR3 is TGTGCCATCACCAGGGACTCCCTCGAGACCCAGTACTTC.

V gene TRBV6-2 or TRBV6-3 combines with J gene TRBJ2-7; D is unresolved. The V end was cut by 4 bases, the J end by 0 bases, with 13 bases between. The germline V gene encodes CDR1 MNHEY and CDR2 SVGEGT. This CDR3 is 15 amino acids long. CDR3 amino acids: CASSFPPTVSYEQYF. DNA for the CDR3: TGTGCCAGCAGTTTTCCTCCCACAGTCTCCTACGAGCAGTACTTC.

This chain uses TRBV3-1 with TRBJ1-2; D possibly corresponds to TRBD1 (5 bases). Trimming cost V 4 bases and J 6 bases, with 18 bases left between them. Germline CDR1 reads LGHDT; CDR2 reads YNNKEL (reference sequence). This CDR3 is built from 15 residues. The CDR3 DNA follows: TGTGCCAGCAGCCCGACAGCCGGGGTGCATCATGGCTACACCTTC. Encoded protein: CASSPTAGVHHGYTF.

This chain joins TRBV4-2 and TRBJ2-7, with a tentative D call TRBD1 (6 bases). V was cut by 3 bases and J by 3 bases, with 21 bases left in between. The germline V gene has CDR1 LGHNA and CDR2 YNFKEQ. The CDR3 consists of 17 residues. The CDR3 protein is CASSQQAGVTRLYEQYF. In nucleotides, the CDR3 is TGTGCCAGCAGCCAGCAGGCAGGGGTTACGAGGCTCTACGAGCAGTACTTC.

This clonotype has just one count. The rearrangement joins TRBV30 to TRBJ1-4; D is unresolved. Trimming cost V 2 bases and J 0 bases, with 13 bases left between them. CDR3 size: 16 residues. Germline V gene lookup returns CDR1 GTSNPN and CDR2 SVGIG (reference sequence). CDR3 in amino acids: CAWSLSRTATNEKLFF. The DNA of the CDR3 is TGTGCCTGGAGTCTATCCCGAACCGCAACTAATGAAAAACTGTTTTTT.